Listed here are 27 T cell receptor beta chains from one sample, sequenced in a study of blood T cells in healthy people across ages. A second about 7 to 11 cycle PCR used barcoded and J-beta primers. TCRdb reprocessed the 5' RACE reads with MiXCR, giving one entry per CDR3 protein. In the table there are roughly 410,000 distinct CDR3 sequences, 52% of which are singletons. Source material: blood. These receptors were collected from a man aged 55 to 70 in good health.

The chain combines TRBV12-3 or TRBV12-4 with TRBJ2-3, with D tentatively TRBD2 (5 bases). The V gene lost 5 bases and the J gene lost 2 bases, with 14 bases spanning the gap. CDR3 length: 15 residues. CDR3 sequence: CASSPTIALTDTQYF. The DNA of the CDR3 is TGTGCCAGCAGTCCGACTATAGCGCTCACAGATACGCAGTATTTT.

The chain uses TRBV6-1 and TRBJ2-1; 10 bases are a match to TRBD1. The CDR3 covers 16 residues. The trim removed 4 bases at V and 6 bases at J, leaving 9 bases unmatched. The germline V gene encodes CDR1 MNHNS and CDR2 SASEGT. CDR3 in amino acids: CASSGYPRQGANEQFF. CDR3 DNA: TGTGCCAGCAGTGGTTACCCGAGACAGGGGGCCAATGAGCAGTTCTTC.

This chain connects TRBV4-1 to TRBJ2-1; 10 positions agree with TRBD2. Trimming took 6 bases from V and 7 from J; bases not matched to a gene: 12. The CDR3 runs to 16 residues. The V gene's germline CDR1 is MGHRA and CDR2 YSYEKL. The DNA of the CDR3 is TGCGCCAGCAGTTCAAAAGCGGGAGGGCCCTGGAATGAGCAGTTCTTC. Residues: CASSSKAGGPWNEQFF.

This chain connects TRBV12-3 or TRBV12-4 to TRBJ2-1; 7 positions agree with TRBD1. The CDR3 runs to 14 residues. Trimming removed 6 bases from V and 9 bases from J; junction bases left unmatched: 11. The CDR3 is CASSSQTGWGEQFF. Written as DNA, the CDR3 is TGTGCCAGCAGCTCCCAGACAGGGTGGGGTGAGCAGTTCTTC.

The genes are TRBV20-1 and TRBJ2-7; 16 bases match TRBD2. CDR1 DFQATT and CDR2 SNEGSKA come from the germline V gene (reference sequence). The CDR3 length is 15 residues. The V gene end was trimmed by 4 bases and the J gene end by 2 bases; junction bases not matched to a gene: 2. CDR3 sequence reads: CSAIGTSGRAYEQYF. The CDR3 DNA follows: TGCAGTGCTATAGGGACTAGCGGGAGGGCCTACGAGCAGTACTTC.

CDR3 sequence reads: CSATDRGRGNEQFF. CDR3 DNA sequence: TGCAGTGCTACCGACAGGGGAAGGGGCAATGAGCAGTTCTTC. This chain connects TRBV20-1 to TRBJ2-1; 8 bases are a match to TRBD1. The CDR3 has 14 amino acids. Losses at the gene ends were 4 bases for V and 6 bases for J; bases not matched to a gene: 8. The V gene's germline CDR1 is DFQATT and CDR2 SNEGSKA (reference sequence).

This clonotype has just a few counts. The genes are TRBV20-1 and TRBJ2-1; 10 nucleotides match TRBD1. Looked up from germline, CDR1 is DFQATT and CDR2 is SNEGSKA (reference sequence). V dropped 5 bases and J dropped 7; count of bases not matched to a gene: 11. This CDR3 comprises 15 residues. In DNA form, the CDR3 reads TGCAGTGCTCCCCCCCGGGACAGGGGTCTAAATGAGCAGTTCTTC. This codes for CSAPPRDRGLNEQFF.

CDR3 coding DNA: TGCGCCAGCAGCGGGAGTCCGCTAGAGACCCAGTACTTC. It specifies CASSGSPLETQYF. This chain connects TRBV5-1 to TRBJ2-5; D is perhaps TRBD2 (5 bases). The germline CDR1 and CDR2 sequences are SGHRS and YFSETQ. The V gene lost 4 bases and the J gene lost 4 bases, with 11 bases spanning the gap. The CDR3 sequence is 13 residues long.

The chain combines TRBV3-1 with TRBJ2-7; possibly TRBD2 for D (5 bases). V lost 4 bases to trimming and J lost 4 bases, with 14 bases between them. The germline V gene encodes CDR1 LGHDT and CDR2 YNNKEL (reference sequence). There are 14 residues in the CDR3. This CDR3 reads CASSPGGLGYEQYF. CDR3 bases: TGTGCCAGCAGCCCCGGAGGTTTGGGTTACGAGCAGTACTTC.

This clonotype is a singleton in its sample. The chain has TRBV7-9 and TRBJ2-3, with 8 nucleotides matching TRBD1. Germline loops: CDR1 SEHNR, CDR2 FQNEAQ (reference sequence). V was clipped by 1 base and J by 2 bases; unmatched bases: 8. There are 17 residues in the CDR3. DNA of the CDR3: TGTGCCAGCAGCTTAGTACCCGGGACAGGATACACAGATACGCAGTATTTT. Translating it yields CASSLVPGTGYTDTQYF.

This clonotype came up a few times. The chain combines TRBV20-1 with TRBJ2-3; D is unresolved. The V gene's germline CDR1 is DFQATT and CDR2 SNEGSKA (reference sequence). The CDR3 has 15 amino acids. V dropped 3 bases and J dropped 0 bases, with 13 bases sitting between them. For the CDR3, the DNA is TGCAGTGCTAGTTTTGGAGACACTAGCACAGATACGCAGTATTTT. Translation: CSASFGDTSTDTQYF.

In this sample, this clonotype turned up a few times. Here the CDR3 reads CASRTSHTGELFF. The CDR3 coding sequence is TGTGCCAGCAGGACTAGTCACACCGGGGAGCTGTTTTTT. The chain is built from TRBV27 and TRBJ2-2, with a weak D call TRBD2 (6 bases). The CDR3 runs to 13 residues. CDR1 and CDR2 (germline): MNHEY, SMNVEV (reference sequence). Deletions cut 6 bases from V and 3 bases from J, with 8 bases between.

This clonotype showed up just a few times. This sequence may be a read error, since a much larger clone differs from it by one base. The V and J genes are TRBV7-2 and TRBJ2-4, with D tentatively TRBD2 (7 bases). This CDR3 comprises 14 residues. V dropped 5 bases and J dropped 13 bases, with 21 bases sitting between them. Per germline, CDR1 SGHTA and CDR2 FQGNSA. The CDR3 sequence: CASSVQGGPGEQYF. The CDR3 DNA reads TGTGCCAGCAGCGTACAGGGAGGGCCTGGAGAGCAGTACTTC.

This clonotype appeared a single time. The chain recombines TRBV6-5 with TRBJ2-7; 8 bases align to TRBD1. Germline V lookup: CDR1 MNHEY, CDR2 SVGAGI. J was trimmed by 0 bases and V by 4 bases; bases with no gene match: 8. The CDR3 is made up of 16 amino acids. DNA of the CDR3: TGTGCCAGCAGTTCCCCGGGACAGGCCCTCTCCTACGAGCAGTACTTC. The encoded protein is CASSSPGQALSYEQYF.

This clonotype was seen once. The chain uses TRBV20-1 and TRBJ2-3; 9 positions agree with TRBD1. The ends lost 6 bases at V and 14 bases at J; junction bases unmatched: 12. Per germline, CDR1 DFQATT and CDR2 SNEGSKA (reference sequence). The CDR3 sequence is 12 residues long. For the CDR3, the DNA is TGCAGTGCCACCCGCCCGGGACAGGGAATGTATTTT. This sequence encodes CSATRPGQGMYF.

This rearrangement joins TRBV7-2 to TRBJ1-1; D ambiguous. Per germline, CDR1 SGHTA and CDR2 FQGNSA. Trimming stripped 4 bases from V and 7 bases from J, with 16 bases between. CDR3 size: 14 residues. Here the CDR3 reads CASSSPTRRHEAFF. The CDR3 DNA reads TGTGCCAGCAGCTCTCCGACACGCCGCCATGAAGCTTTCTTT.

This chain joins TRBV25-1 and TRBJ2-5; TRBD1 or TRBD2 may be the D gene (5 bases each). The germline gives CDR1 MGHDK, CDR2 SYGVNS. CDR3 length equals 14 residues. V lost 2 bases and J lost 7, with 14 bases in between. This CDR3 reads CASSENRGPRTQYF. CDR3 sequence (DNA): TGTGCCAGCAGTGAAAACCGGGGCCCAAGGACCCAGTACTTC.

This clonotype occurred many times. This chain links TRBV11-3 with TRBJ1-1; D is possibly TRBD1 (6 bases). The CDR3 has 15 amino acids. CDR1 and CDR2 (germline): SGHNT, YENEEA. Deletions cut 1 base from V and 1 base from J, with 10 bases between. In nucleotides, the CDR3 is TGTGCCAGCAGCTTAGGGGGCAGGGGGAACACTGAAGCTTTCTTT. Translation gives CASSLGGRGNTEAFF.

V and J are TRBV11-2 and TRBJ2-7, with TRBD1 as a possible D gene (5 bases). The CDR3 contains 17 residues. Germline CDR1 and CDR2: SGHAT and FQNNGV. V lost 5 bases to trimming and J lost 0 bases, with 20 bases between them. CDR3 coding DNA: TGTGCCAGCAGCCGGACAACCCGACGGAAAGGCTCCTACGAGCAGTACTTC. Translating it yields CASSRTTRRKGSYEQYF.

This clonotype was observed a few times. This chain joins TRBV20-1 and TRBJ2-4; no firm D call. In germline, CDR1 is DFQATT, CDR2 SNEGSKA (reference sequence). V gave up 8 bases and J gave up 3 bases, with 14 bases separating them. The CDR3 extends over 13 amino acids. CDR3 nucleotide sequence: TGCAGTTCACGACTCGTGAGCAAAAACATTCAGTACTTC. It yields the protein CSSRLVSKNIQYF.

This clonotype was counted only a few times. The chain recombines TRBV6-2 or TRBV6-3 with TRBJ2-3; 10 nucleotides line up with TRBD2. V lost 2 bases to trimming and J lost 6 bases; unmatched junction nucleotides: 5. This CDR3 has 15 residues. The germline CDR1 and CDR2 sequences are MNHEY and SVGEGT. This CDR3 is CASSYLAGARDTQYF. CDR3 DNA: TGTGCCAGCAGTTACCTAGCGGGAGCTCGGGATACGCAGTATTTT.

The gene calls are TRBV5-1 and TRBJ2-1; TRBD1 might be the D (6 bases). This CDR3 has 14 amino acids. V dropped 4 bases and J dropped 1 base, with 9 bases sitting between them. From germline, CDR1 is SGHRS and CDR2 YFSETQ. The CDR3 sequence: CASSEGQSYNEQFF. The CDR3 bases are TGCGCCAGCAGCGAAGGACAGTCCTACAATGAGCAGTTCTTC. Variable domain in full (rest from reference TRBV5-1 and TRBJ2-1): KAGVTQTPRYLIKTRGQQVTLSCSPISGHRSVSWYQQTPGQGLQFLFEYFSETQRNKGNFPGRFSGRQFSNSRSEMNVSTLELGDSALYLCASSEGQSYNEQFFGPGTRLTVL.

This clonotype came up once. The rearrangement joins TRBV29-1 to TRBJ1-2; no clear D gene. Germline V gene lookup returns CDR1 SQVTM and CDR2 ANQGSEA. This CDR3 is built from 11 residues. Trimming removed 5 bases from V and 1 base from J, with 5 bases in between. This CDR3 reads CSVQYNYGYTF. The CDR3 DNA reads TGCAGCGTTCAGTATAACTATGGCTACACCTTC.

The chain uses TRBV20-1 and TRBJ2-1, with TRBD1 as a possible D gene (6 bases). V was shortened by 5 bases and J by 6 bases, with 11 bases between the two germline ends. Per the germline V gene, CDR1 is DFQATT and CDR2 is SNEGSKA (reference sequence). This CDR3 has 12 amino acids. The CDR3 loop is CSASRQVNEQFF. The CDR3 nucleotides read TGCAGTGCTTCCAGACAGGTCAATGAGCAGTTCTTC.

This clonotype was counted a few times. V is TRBV20-1 and J is TRBJ1-5; the D gene is possibly TRBD1 (5 bases). The germline V gene encodes CDR1 DFQATT and CDR2 SNEGSKA (reference sequence). The CDR3 is 16 residues long. V dropped 3 bases and J dropped 2 bases, with 17 bases sitting between them. The CDR3 DNA sequence: TGCAGTGCTAGCCCCCAAACTAGGGGTGGCAATCAGCCCCAGCATTTT. Residues: CSASPQTRGGNQPQHF.

This clonotype has only a few counts. J is TRBJ2-1 and V is TRBV3-1, with a possible D match to TRBD2 (6 bases). Germline V lookup: CDR1 LGHDT, CDR2 YNNKEL (reference sequence). The V end lost 2 bases, the J end lost 7 bases, and 15 bases lay between the germline ends. The CDR3 contains 15 residues. The chain's CDR3 is CASSQSILAGNEQFF. CDR3 in DNA: TGTGCCAGCAGCCAATCGATCCTGGCGGGGAATGAGCAGTTCTTC.

The chain combines TRBV7-9 with TRBJ2-7; no clear D. The CDR3 consists of 14 residues. Germline V gives CDR1 SEHNR, CDR2 FQNEAQ (reference sequence). Trimming took 3 bases from V and 2 from J, leaving 11 bases between them. This CDR3 is CASSFLLKPYEQYF. The CDR3 DNA is TGTGCCAGCAGCTTTCTACTAAAGCCCTACGAGCAGTACTTC.